A single sample is the source of the 2 T cell receptor beta chains below, sequenced in a study of T cell repertoires in cytomegalovirus infection. The antigens of these receptors remain unknown. From the reads, TCRdb called clonotypes with MiXCR, one entry per CDR3 protein. The data show around 900,000 distinct CDR3 sequences, with approximately 30% seen just once and around 15% held by the top ten. The specimen comprised cultured CD8+ T cells from PBMCs, sampled from culture after CMV antigen stimulation. The receptors stem from a human donor in good health (CMV status not recorded). Some clones in this sample may be carry-over from other donors' samples.

This clonotype was detected a few times. The V call is TRBV27, the J call TRBJ1-4; a possible D gene is TRBD1 (6 bases). Between the trimmed V and J ends, which lost 2 bases and 7 bases, there was a span of 11 bases. The CDR3 runs 14 residues. CDR1 is MNHEY and CDR2 is SMNVEV in the germline V gene (reference sequence). This CDR3 is CASSLVRGSEKLFF. Written as DNA, the CDR3 is TGTGCCAGCAGTTTAGTCAGGGGTAGTGAAAAACTGTTTTTT.

This chain connects TRBV7-9 to TRBJ1-2; TRBD1 matches 7 bases. This CDR3 is 15 amino acids long. V lost 2 bases and J lost 2; bases outside the gene matches: 5. The germline V gene encodes CDR1 SEHNR and CDR2 FQNEAQ (reference sequence). CDR3 in amino acids: CASSLHPGGNYGYTF. The CDR3 bases are TGTGCCAGCAGCTTACACCCAGGGGGGAACTATGGCTACACCTTC.